These 18 T cell receptor beta chains were all obtained from the same sample, sequenced in a study of molecular identifiers for immune sequencing clone quantification. MiXCR, run by TCRdb on the PCR reads, gives a single entry per CDR3 protein. The repertoire holds approximately 90,000 distinct CDR3 sequences, with 21% as singletons. Sequenced material: naive CD8+ T cells from blood, with Jurkat cell RNA spiked in. Documented subset: FACS-sorted CD8+CD4-CCR7+CD45RA+ naive T cells. These receptors originate from a human donor in good health. Some libraries in this study had Jurkat cell RNA spiked in.

In its sample, this clonotype was seen many times. Relative to the germline gene, one junction end is altered; a read error may explain this. The V gene is TRBV6-5, the J gene TRBJ2-2; D might be TRBD1 or TRBD2, each matching 5 bases. This CDR3 comprises 15 residues. Per germline, CDR1 MNHEY and CDR2 SVGAGI. CDR3 bases: TGTGCCACCAGTTCGGGACGCCCGAACACCGGGGAGCTGTTTTTT. Translation: CATSSGRPNTGELFF.

With regard to this clonotype: The junction shows a germline mismatch at one end, possibly a read error. CDR3 loop: CASSLLPKREAQYF. CDR3 nucleotide sequence: TGTGCCAGCAGCTTACTACCGAAAAGAGAGGCCCAGTACTTC. The gene calls are TRBV7-9 and TRBJ2-5; D gene unclear. The germline V gene encodes CDR1 SEHNR and CDR2 FQNEAQ (reference sequence). CDR3 length equals 14 residues.

The chain couples TRBV7-9 to TRBJ2-1; D remains ambiguous. Trimming stripped 3 bases from V and 6 bases from J, with 6 bases between. Germline-derived CDR1 and CDR2 are SEHNR and FQNEAQ (reference sequence). The CDR3 runs to 12 residues. This CDR3 is CASSFFFNEQFF. CDR3 sequence (DNA): TGTGCCAGCAGCTTTTTCTTCAATGAGCAGTTCTTC. The variable domain in full, with the rest retrieved from reference TRBV7-9 and TRBJ2-1, is DTGVSQNPRHKITKRGQNVTFRCDPISEHNRLYWYRQTLGQGPEFLTYFQNEAQLEKSRLLSDRFSAERPKGSFSTLEIQRTEQGDSAMYLCASSFFFNEQFFGPGTRLTVL.

Comments on this clonotype: The conserved phenylalanine or tryptophan is not found at the CDR3 terminus, so this likely reflects a read error. V and J are TRBV13 and TRBJ1-5; D gene uncertain. The germline V gene encodes CDR1 PRHDT and CDR2 FYEKMQ (reference sequence). The CDR3 consists of 20 residues. In nucleotides, the CDR3 is TGTGCTAGCAGCTTAGGAGGCCTACCCGACGCTAGGGCTCTCGATCAGCCCCAGCATATT. Translating it yields CASSLGGLPDARALDQPQHI.

A remark on this clonotype: Just one base apart from a much larger clone, this may be a read error. As the CDR3 is not closed by the conserved phenylalanine or tryptophan, this likely results from a read error. This chain joins TRBV5-1 and TRBJ2-7, with 10 bases that match TRBD1. Germline V gene data show CDR1 as SGHRS and CDR2 as YFSETQ. The V and J ends lost 0 bases and 6 bases, in that order; junction bases with no gene match: 6. This CDR3 is built from 15 residues. This chain's CDR3 is CASSLEETGGLEQYL. The DNA of the CDR3 is TGCGCCAGCAGCTTGGAAGAGACAGGGGGCCTCGAGCAGTACCTC.

The table lists this clonotype with many counts. CDR3 bases: TGTGCCAGCAGCTTAACGAGCGGGAGTTTCAGCGAGCAGTACTTC. Translated, it gives CASSLTSGSFSEQYF. This chain connects TRBV5-6 to TRBJ2-7; 8 nucleotides match TRBD2. The V segment lost 2 bases and the J segment 6 bases; nucleotides outside the gene matches: 10. CDR1 and CDR2 (germline): SGHDT, YYEEEE. The length of the CDR3 is 15 residues. Full variable domain (missing parts from reference TRBV5-6 and TRBJ2-7): DAGVTQSPTHLIKTRGQQVTLRCSPKSGHDTVSWYQQALGQGPQFIFQYYEEEERQRGNFPDRFSGHQFPNYSSELNVNALLLGDSALYLCASSLTSGSFSEQYFGPGTRLTVT.

Concerning this clonotype itself: This clone may be a read error of a much larger clone one base away. V usage is TRBV13 and J usage is TRBJ2-2, with TRBD2 as a possible D gene (6 bases). CDR1 is PRHDT, CDR2 FYEKMQ, per germline (reference sequence). This CDR3 contains 15 residues. This chain's CDR3 is CASSLKGIDTGGLFF. The CDR3 DNA follows: TGTGCCAGCAGCTTAAAAGGGATCGACACCGGGGGGCTGTTTTTT.

In this sample, this clonotype turned up a few times. The rearrangement links TRBV4-3 to TRBJ2-3, with D perhaps matching TRBD1 (6 bases). Germline V gene lookup returns CDR1 LGHNA and CDR2 YSLEER. This CDR3 region has 16 residues. The V gene lost 4 bases and the J gene lost 0 bases, with 14 bases spanning the gap. CDR3 sequence: CASSRHQGPSTDTQYF. Written as DNA, the CDR3 is TGCGCCAGCAGCCGACATCAGGGGCCTAGCACAGATACGCAGTATTTT.

This clonotype showed up many times. The chain employs TRBV7-9 and TRBJ2-2; a possible D gene is TRBD1 (6 bases). V was cut by 2 bases and J by 5 bases, with 15 bases left in between. There are 16 residues in the CDR3. Per germline, CDR1 SEHNR and CDR2 FQNEAQ (reference sequence). The CDR3 spells CASSLSPQGYTGELFF. CDR3 sequence (DNA): TGTGCCAGCAGCTTATCACCACAGGGTTATACCGGGGAGCTGTTTTTT. Complete variable domain (other parts from reference TRBV7-9 and TRBJ2-2): DTGVSQNPRHKITKRGQNVTFRCDPISEHNRLYWYRQTLGQGPEFLTYFQNEAQLEKSRLLSDRFSAERPKGSFSTLEIQRTEQGDSAMYLCASSLSPQGYTGELFFGEGSRLTVL.

This clonotype has at least ten counts. V usage is TRBV2 and J usage is TRBJ1-2; perhaps TRBD1 as D (5 bases). V was pared by 4 bases and J by 3 bases, with 15 bases between. CDR3 length: 15 amino acids. Looked up from germline, CDR1 is SNHLY and CDR2 is FYNNEI. CDR3 DNA: TGTGCCAGCAGTGGTGTCACGGAAGGGGACTATGGCTACACCTTC. Translation gives CASSGVTEGDYGYTF.

This clonotype has at least ten counts. The chain couples TRBV2 to TRBJ1-2; D is ambiguous. Trimming left V 7 bases short and J 1 base short, with 16 bases between. The length of the CDR3 is 15 residues. Germline V gene data show CDR1 as SNHLY and CDR2 as FYNNEI. In nucleotides, the CDR3 is TGTGCCAGCATCAATCTACCCGGTTATAACTATGGCTACACCTTC. Protein product: CASINLPGYNYGYTF.

This clonotype has a handful of counts. V gene TRBV5-8 combines with J gene TRBJ2-3; 11 bases are shared with TRBD2. The germline V gene encodes CDR1 SGHTS and CDR2 YDEGEE. Trimming at V came to 0 bases and at J to 3 bases, leaving 12 bases not matched to a gene. The CDR3 loop spans 19 amino acids. The CDR3 loop is CASSLGLAGSKGITDTQYF. The CDR3 nucleotides read TGTGCCAGCAGCTTGGGACTAGCGGGAAGCAAGGGGATAACAGATACGCAGTATTTT.

Note on this clonotype: Given the absence of the conserved phenylalanine or tryptophan at the CDR3 end, a read error is likely. This sequence joins TRBV6-1 and TRBJ1-1; D is unclear. This CDR3 region has 21 residues. With 0 bases removed from V and 1 base from J, the gap between germline ends came to 27 bases. CDR1 and CDR2 from the germline V gene are MNHNS and SASEGT. The CDR3, as DNA: TGTGCCAGCAGTGAAGCGAATCGATGGGCCAGTCGATTGGGCGAGAACACTGAAGCTTTCCTT. It codes for CASSEANRWASRLGENTEAFL.

This clonotype was counted at least ten times. J is TRBJ2-7 and V is TRBV20-1, with 7 bases aligning to TRBD1. The CDR3 runs 11 residues. Unmatched junction bases numbered 5, after V lost 6 bases and J lost 6 bases. CDR1 is DFQATT, CDR2 SNEGSKA, per germline (reference sequence). DNA of the CDR3: TGCAGTGCAGGACAGGCGGGCGAGCAGTACTTC. Translating it yields CSAGQAGEQYF.

The CDR3 coding sequence is TGTGCCAGCAGTTTAATCGGGGAGACCCAGTACTTC. Translating it yields CASSLIGETQYF. This chain connects TRBV12-3 or TRBV12-4 to TRBJ2-5; D unresolved. With 2 bases removed from V and 5 bases from J, the gap between germline ends came to 6 bases. This CDR3 spans 12 amino acids.

About this clonotype: This could be a read error, since a much larger clone is one nucleotide away. The chain employs TRBV6-5 and TRBJ2-2; D ambiguous. CDR3 length equals 13 residues. Germline V lookup: CDR1 MNHEY, CDR2 SVGAGI. Between the trimmed V and J ends, which lost 0 bases and 6 bases, there was a span of 5 bases. The CDR3 is CASSYSVAGELFF. CDR3 nucleotide sequence: TGTGCCAGCAGTTACTCTGTAGCCGGGGAGCTGTTTTTT.

This clonotype was recorded at least ten times. The rearrangement uses TRBV20-1 and TRBJ2-7; D perhaps matches TRBD2 (6 bases). Trimming stripped 2 bases from V and 3 bases from J, with 17 bases between. The germline V gene encodes CDR1 DFQATT and CDR2 SNEGSKA (reference sequence). There are 15 residues in the CDR3. This chain's CDR3 is CSARPYERRDYEQYF. In DNA form, the CDR3 reads TGCAGTGCTAGACCTTACGAAAGGCGGGACTACGAGCAGTACTTC.

In this sample, this clonotype turned up many times. The chain joins TRBV7-8 to TRBJ1-1; TRBD1 matches 7 bases. The ends lost 5 bases at V and 4 bases at J; junction bases unmatched: 10. Germline values: CDR1 SGHVS, CDR2 FQNEAQ. The CDR3 sequence is 15 residues long. The CDR3 loop is CASSALRQGVTEAFF. CDR3 bases: TGTGCCAGCAGCGCTCTCCGACAGGGAGTCACTGAAGCTTTCTTT.